Each of the 2 T cell receptor beta chains below was sequenced from the same sample in a study of T cells in Graves' hyperthyroidism and ophthalmopathy (dated 2019 in TCRdb). The library was obtained by multiplex PCR. The sample was run on an Illumina HiSeq 2000. The TCR beta CDR3 regions were amplified from the RNA transcripts. The first round of RT-PCR for the TCR CDR3 was performed with the HTBI primer set and the Qiagen OneStep RT-PCR kit. TCRdb cleaned the public reads at Q25 with fastp, built clones with MiXCR and kept in-frame beta chains. Rows merge per CDR3 protein into single entries with the most common DNA and genes. In all, the sample holds about 58,000 distinct CDR3 sequences, and approximately 50% of those were seen once. The ten largest clones add up to 12% of the sample. Material for sequencing was blood. The receptors stem from a woman in her 30s with Graves' ophthalmopathy.

Ten or more counts support this clonotype. The chain employs TRBV20-1 and TRBJ1-5; 9 bases agree with TRBD1. V lost 3 bases, J lost 4 bases, and 10 bases stayed unmatched. Per germline, CDR1 DFQATT and CDR2 SNEGSKA (reference sequence). This CDR3 comprises 16 residues. The CDR3 spells CSASADRTGVNQPQHF. For the CDR3, the DNA is TGCAGTGCTAGCGCAGACCGGACAGGGGTTAATCAGCCCCAGCATTTT.

The chain couples TRBV10-3 to TRBJ1-5, with D unclear. V was trimmed by 10 bases and J by 7 bases, leaving 14 bases between them. The CDR3 has 12 amino acids. Germline V lookup: CDR1 ENHRY, CDR2 SYGVKD. The CDR3 region has the DNA TGTGCCAGCAGAGATAAGGGACAGCCCCAGCATTTT. It codes for CASRDKGQPQHF.